The source of this T cell receptor (beta chain) is a study of response to subunit inactivated influenza vaccine. This clonotype occurred a few times. In TCRdb, the RT-PCR reads were re-called with MiXCR into one record per CDR3 protein. The sample has around 520,000 distinct CDR3 sequences, around 25% seen once; the top ten hold approximately 1.9%. This CDR3 has 14 amino acids. CDR1 GTSNPN and CDR2 SVGIG come from the germline V gene (reference sequence). The V segment lost 5 bases and the J segment 0 bases; nucleotides outside the gene matches: 2. The material sequenced was CD4+ T cells sorted from PBMCs, taken around 5 days after vaccination. The chain links TRBV30 to TRBJ2-1; 9 bases agree with TRBD1. The source of this sequence is a man between 50 and 59 years old who received an inactivated influenza vaccine. This CDR3 reads CAWHRGLSYNEQFF. The CDR3 nucleotides read TGTGCCTGGCACAGGGGGCTCTCCTACAATGAGCAGTTCTTC.